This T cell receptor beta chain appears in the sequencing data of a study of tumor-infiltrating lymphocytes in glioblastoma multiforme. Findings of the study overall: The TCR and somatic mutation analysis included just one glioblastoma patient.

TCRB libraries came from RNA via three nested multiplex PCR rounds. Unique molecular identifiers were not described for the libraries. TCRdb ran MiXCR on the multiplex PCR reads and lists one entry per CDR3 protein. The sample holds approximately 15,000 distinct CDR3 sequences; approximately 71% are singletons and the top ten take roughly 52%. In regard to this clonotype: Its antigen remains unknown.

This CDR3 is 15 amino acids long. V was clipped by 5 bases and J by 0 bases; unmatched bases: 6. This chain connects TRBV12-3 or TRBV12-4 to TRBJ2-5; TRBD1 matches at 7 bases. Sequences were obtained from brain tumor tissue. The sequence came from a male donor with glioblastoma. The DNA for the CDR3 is TGTGCCAGCAGTACCTACGGGACAGACCAAGAGACCCAGTACTTC. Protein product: CASSTYGTDQETQYF.